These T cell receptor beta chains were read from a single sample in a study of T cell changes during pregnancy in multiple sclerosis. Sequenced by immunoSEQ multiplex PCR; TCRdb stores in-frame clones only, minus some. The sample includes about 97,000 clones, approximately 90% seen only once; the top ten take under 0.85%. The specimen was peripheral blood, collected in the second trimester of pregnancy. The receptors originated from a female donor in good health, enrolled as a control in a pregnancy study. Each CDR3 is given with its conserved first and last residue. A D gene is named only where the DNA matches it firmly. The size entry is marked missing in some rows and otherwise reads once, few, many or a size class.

CDR3 DNA: TGTGCCAGCAGCTTTCTAGCGGGAGACTACGAGCAGTACTTC
CDR3 protein: CASSFLAGDYEQYF
V gene: TRBV5-6
clone size: -
J gene: TRBJ2-7
D gene: TRBD2

CDR3 DNA: TGTGCCAGCAACCACCGGGGAGATTACAATGAGCAGTTCTTC
CDR3 protein: CASNHRGDYNEQFF
V gene: TRBV27
clone size: -
J gene: TRBJ2-1
D gene: -

CDR3 DNA: TGTGCCAGCACCGATATTCAGGGGTCCTCCTATAATTCACCCCTCCACTTT
CDR3 protein: CASTDIQGSSYNSPLHF
V gene: TRBV7-8
clone size: -
J gene: TRBJ1-6
D gene: -

CDR3 DNA: TGTGCCAGCGGTGACGGCGGGAGGGTTAGCACAGATACGCAGTATTTT
CDR3 protein: CASGDGGRVSTDTQYF
V gene: TRBV7-2
clone size: once
J gene: TRBJ2-3
D gene: TRBD2

CDR3 DNA: TGTGCCTGTCACTCGGGACTAGCGGTCCCGTCCTCCAATGAGCAGTTCTTC
CDR3 protein: CACHSGLAVPSSNEQFF
V gene: TRBV30
clone size: -
J gene: TRBJ2-1
D gene: TRBD2

CDR3 DNA: TGTGCCAGCAGTGAAAGGGGAAACACCGGGGAGCTGTTTTTT
CDR3 protein: CASSERGNTGELFF
V gene: TRBV2
clone size: few
J gene: TRBJ2-2
D gene: -

CDR3 DNA: TGTGCTAGTGGTTTGAGGGGGGGGAATGAGCAGTTCTTC
CDR3 protein: CASGLRGGNEQFF
V gene: TRBV12-5
clone size: once
J gene: TRBJ2-1
D gene: -

CDR3 DNA: TGCGCCAGCAGCCAAGAGGGACAGCTTCAAGAGACCCAGTACTTC
CDR3 protein: CASSQEGQLQETQYF
V gene: TRBV4-3
clone size: -
J gene: TRBJ2-5
D gene: TRBD1

CDR3 DNA: TGTGCCAGTCAACCCACAGGGTCATCCTACAATGAGCAGTTCTTC
CDR3 protein: CASQPTGSSYNEQFF
V gene: TRBV27
clone size: -
J gene: TRBJ2-1
D gene: -

CDR3 DNA: TGTGCCAGCAGCTCATACGAGTGGGGCTACACCTTC
CDR3 protein: CASSSYEWGYTF
V gene: TRBV7-2
clone size: -
J gene: TRBJ1-2
D gene: -

CDR3 DNA: TGTGCCAGCAGCCAAGGGGGGACAGGGCTAATCGGCTACACCTTC
CDR3 protein: CASSQGGTGLIGYTF
V gene: TRBV4-2
clone size: once
J gene: TRBJ1-2
D gene: TRBD1

CDR3 DNA: TGCGCCAGCAGCTTGAGTCCCTATGAGGGTACGCAGTATTTT
CDR3 protein: CASSLSPYEGTQYF
V gene: TRBV5-1
clone size: -
J gene: TRBJ2-3
D gene: -

CDR3 DNA: TGTGCCAGTTCCCGACAGACAGGCTACGAGCAGTACTTC
CDR3 protein: CASSRQTGYEQYF
V gene: TRBV6-6
clone size: once
J gene: TRBJ2-7
D gene: -

CDR3 DNA: TGTGCCAGCAGCTTAATAGGGACAGCTAACTATGGCTACACCTTC
CDR3 protein: CASSLIGTANYGYTF
V gene: TRBV5-5
clone size: once
J gene: TRBJ1-2
D gene: TRBD1

CDR3 DNA: TGTGCCAGCAGCCAAGAGGATCAGGGGTGGACTGAAGCTTTCTTT
CDR3 protein: CASSQEDQGWTEAFF
V gene: TRBV4-2
clone size: -
J gene: TRBJ1-1
D gene: -

CDR3 DNA: TGTGCCAGCAGGCAGACCGGAGGGTATGGCTACACCTTC
CDR3 protein: CASRQTGGYGYTF
V gene: TRBV28
clone size: -
J gene: TRBJ1-2
D gene: -

CDR3 DNA: TGTGCCAGCAGTGATACTAGCGGACCTTACAATGAGCAGTTCTTC
CDR3 protein: CASSDTSGPYNEQFF
V gene: TRBV6-1
clone size: -
J gene: TRBJ2-1
D gene: TRBD2

CDR3 DNA: TGCGCCAGCAGTTTCGGTATTTCCGGGAACACTGAAGCTTTCTTT
CDR3 protein: CASSFGISGNTEAFF
V gene: TRBV5-1
clone size: -
J gene: TRBJ1-1
D gene: -

CDR3 DNA: TGTGCCAGCAGTTCTAACGAAAAACTGTTTTTT
CDR3 protein: CASSSNEKLFF
V gene: TRBV6-5
clone size: once
J gene: TRBJ1-4
D gene: -

CDR3 DNA: TGTGCCAGCAGCGGTGGACCCCCCCAGGGACAGGGGGATCAGCCCCAGCATTTT
CDR3 protein: CASSGGPPQGQGDQPQHF
V gene: TRBV9
clone size: -
J gene: TRBJ1-5
D gene: TRBD1

CDR3 DNA: TGTGCCAGCAGTGAAGCGCGGCGAGCGGGGGCCGTAGATACGCAGTATTTT
CDR3 protein: CASSEARRAGAVDTQYF
V gene: TRBV2
clone size: once
J gene: TRBJ2-3
D gene: TRBD2

CDR3 DNA: TGCGCCAGCACACCGGGACTTGCCGTCACTGAAGCTTTCTTT
CDR3 protein: CASTPGLAVTEAFF
V gene: TRBV5-1
clone size: -
J gene: TRBJ1-1
D gene: -

CDR3 DNA: TGTGCCAGCAGCTTAGATTGGGAGAGAGAATACGAGCAGTACTTC
CDR3 protein: CASSLDWEREYEQYF
V gene: TRBV7-2
clone size: -
J gene: TRBJ2-7
D gene: -

CDR3 DNA: TGCAGAGCGGATACGCAGTATTTT
CDR3 protein: CRADTQYF
V gene: TRBV20-1
clone size: -
J gene: TRBJ2-3
D gene: -

CDR3 DNA: TGTGCCAGCAGTGGTGGTAGCGGGAGCTCCTACAATGAGCAGTTCTTC
CDR3 protein: CASSGGSGSSYNEQFF
V gene: TRBV2
clone size: few
J gene: TRBJ2-1
D gene: TRBD2

CDR3 DNA: TGTGCCACCAGCAGGCTACAGGTTCTCTGGCTCACTGAAGCTTTCTTT
CDR3 protein: CATSRLQVLWLTEAFF
V gene: TRBV15
clone size: -
J gene: TRBJ1-1
D gene: -

CDR3 DNA: TGTGCCAGCAGTTCCGGGACAAGCTCCTACAATGAGCAGTTCTTC
CDR3 protein: CASSSGTSSYNEQFF
V gene: TRBV6-4
clone size: -
J gene: TRBJ2-1
D gene: -

CDR3 DNA: TGTGCCAGCCGCATTTCTCTTGGGCTTTCCTACGAGCAGTACTTC
CDR3 protein: CASRISLGLSYEQYF
V gene: TRBV27
clone size: -
J gene: TRBJ2-7
D gene: -

CDR3 DNA: TGTGCCAGCAGTTATAGGGACAGGGCACGGTTTTACGAGCAGTACTTC
CDR3 protein: CASSYRDRARFYEQYF
V gene: TRBV6-5
clone size: -
J gene: TRBJ2-7
D gene: TRBD1

CDR3 DNA: TGTGCCAGCAGCGGAGGGGGTCAGGGGGGTGAAAAACTGTTTTTT
CDR3 protein: CASSGGGQGGEKLFF
V gene: TRBV9
clone size: -
J gene: TRBJ1-4
D gene: TRBD1

CDR3 DNA: TGCGCCAGCAGCCGACAAGATGGTAGCACTGAAGCTTTCTTT
CDR3 protein: CASSRQDGSTEAFF
V gene: TRBV4-3
clone size: -
J gene: TRBJ1-1
D gene: -

CDR3 DNA: TGTGCCAGCAGCTTGAGCCCCCTTAGGACACAAAACACCGGGGAGCTGTTTTTT
CDR3 protein: CASSLSPLRTQNTGELFF
V gene: TRBV5-5
clone size: -
J gene: TRBJ2-2
D gene: -

CDR3 DNA: TGCGCCAGCAGCGAAGGTCTTAGCGGGAGCTCCTACAATGAGCAGTTCTTC
CDR3 protein: CASSEGLSGSSYNEQFF
V gene: TRBV4-3
clone size: -
J gene: TRBJ2-1
D gene: TRBD2

CDR3 DNA: TGCGCCAGGGGCGGGCTAGCGGGAGATCCAAAGCGTACTAAGGAGACCCAGTACTTC
CDR3 protein: CARGGLAGDPKRTKETQYF
V gene: TRBV5-1
clone size: -
J gene: TRBJ2-5
D gene: TRBD2

CDR3 DNA: TGTGCCAGCAGCTTTGGAAGACAGGGAAACACCATATATTTT
CDR3 protein: CASSFGRQGNTIYF
V gene: TRBV7-2
clone size: -
J gene: TRBJ1-3
D gene: -

CDR3 DNA: TGTGCCAGCAGTGGACAGGGGTTTATTGGCTACACCTTC
CDR3 protein: CASSGQGFIGYTF
V gene: TRBV2
clone size: -
J gene: TRBJ1-2
D gene: TRBD1

CDR3 DNA: TGTGCCAGCAGTTCCTTCCAATCAGGGTCGCGAGGCTACACCTTC
CDR3 protein: CASSSFQSGSRGYTF
V gene: TRBV27
clone size: -
J gene: TRBJ1-2
D gene: -

CDR3 DNA: TGTGCCAGCAGTTATGGGACAGGGAACTCTGGAAACACCATATATTTT
CDR3 protein: CASSYGTGNSGNTIYF
V gene: TRBV6-5
clone size: -
J gene: TRBJ1-3
D gene: TRBD1

CDR3 DNA: TGCGCCAGCAGCTTGGGGGGACAGGGCTACACTGAAGCTTTCTTT
CDR3 protein: CASSLGGQGYTEAFF
V gene: TRBV5-1
clone size: -
J gene: TRBJ1-1
D gene: TRBD1

CDR3 DNA: TGCGCCAGCAGCCCCCTGTGGACAGCAGGACGGGACGACAATGAGCAGTTCTTC
CDR3 protein: CASSPLWTAGRDDNEQFF
V gene: TRBV5-1
clone size: -
J gene: TRBJ2-1
D gene: -

CDR3 DNA: TGTGCCGGAATGACAGGGTATGGCTACACCTTC
CDR3 protein: CAGMTGYGYTF
V gene: TRBV6-6
clone size: -
J gene: TRBJ1-2
D gene: TRBD1

CDR3 DNA: TGTGCTAGTGGTTTGGTACTGGGGCGGAGGGTCTGGACCGGGGAGCTGTTTTTT
CDR3 protein: CASGLVLGRRVWTGELFF
V gene: TRBV12-5
clone size: -
J gene: TRBJ2-2
D gene: -

CDR3 DNA: TGTGCCAGCAGTTCCGACAGGGGGCTCGGAGAGACCCAGTACTTC
CDR3 protein: CASSSDRGLGETQYF
V gene: TRBV28
clone size: -
J gene: TRBJ2-5
D gene: TRBD1